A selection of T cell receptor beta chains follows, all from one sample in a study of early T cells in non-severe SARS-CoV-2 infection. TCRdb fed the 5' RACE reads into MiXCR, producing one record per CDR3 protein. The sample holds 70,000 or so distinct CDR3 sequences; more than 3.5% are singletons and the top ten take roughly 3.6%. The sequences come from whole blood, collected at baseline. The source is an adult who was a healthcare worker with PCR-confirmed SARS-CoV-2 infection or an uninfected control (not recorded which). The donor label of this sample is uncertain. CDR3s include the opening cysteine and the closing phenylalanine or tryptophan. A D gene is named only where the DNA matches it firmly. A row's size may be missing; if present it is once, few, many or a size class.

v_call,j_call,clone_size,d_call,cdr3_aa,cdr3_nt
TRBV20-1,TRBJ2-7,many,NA,CSARPRVRAYEQYF,TGCAGTGCTAGACCCAGGGTTAGGGCCTACGAGCAGTACTTC
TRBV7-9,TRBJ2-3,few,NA,CASSLREGSTDTQYF,TGTGCCAGCAGCTTAAGGGAAGGGAGCACAGATACGCAGTATTTT
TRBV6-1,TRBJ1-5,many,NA,CASTGYSNQPQHF,TGTGCCAGCACCGGATATAGCAATCAGCCCCAGCATTTT
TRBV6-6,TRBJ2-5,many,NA,CASRGSSQETQYF,TGTGCCAGCAGAGGGTCTTCCCAAGAGACCCAGTACTTC
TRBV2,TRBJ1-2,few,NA,CASTSRVGLNYGYTF,TGTGCCAGCACCTCCCGGGTAGGGCTGAATTATGGCTACACCTTC
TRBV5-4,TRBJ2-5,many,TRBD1,CASSLGQAKETQYF,TGTGCCAGCAGCCTAGGACAGGCGAAAGAGACCCAGTACTTC
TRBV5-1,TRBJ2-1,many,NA,CASSSLRQGGNNEQFF,TGCGCCAGCAGCTCGCTGAGGCAGGGAGGCAACAATGAGCAGTTCTTC
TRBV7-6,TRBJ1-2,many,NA,CASSSPYGSRGYTF,TGTGCCAGCAGCTCCCCCTACGGGAGTCGTGGCTACACCTTC
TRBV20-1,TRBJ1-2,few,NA,CSASFFADFYGYTF,TGCAGTGCTAGCTTCTTCGCGGACTTCTATGGCTACACCTTC
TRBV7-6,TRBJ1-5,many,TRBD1,CASSSGTGEQPQHF,TGTGCCAGCAGCTCCGGGACAGGGGAACAGCCCCAGCATTTT
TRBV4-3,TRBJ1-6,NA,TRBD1,CASSQGPGGHSPFHF,TGCGCCAGCAGCCAAGGGCCAGGGGGACATTCACCCTTCCACTTT
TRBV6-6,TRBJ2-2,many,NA,CASSYSLVGELFF,TGTGCCAGCAGTTACTCTCTCGTCGGGGAGCTGTTTTTT
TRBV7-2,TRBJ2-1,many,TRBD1,CASSFYWTGTYNEQFF,TGTGCCAGCAGCTTTTATTGGACAGGGACCTACAATGAGCAGTTCTTC
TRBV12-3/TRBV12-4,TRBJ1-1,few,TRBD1,CASSFGTVNTEAFF,TGTGCCAGCAGTTTTGGGACAGTTAACACTGAAGCTTTCTTT
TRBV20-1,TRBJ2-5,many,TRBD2,CSARTGGTLLLGTQYF,TGCAGTGCACGAACGGGGGGGACCCTCCTTCTGGGGACCCAGTACTTC
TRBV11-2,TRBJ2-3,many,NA,CASSFFGTGDTQYF,TGTGCCAGCAGCTTTTTCGGGACGGGGGATACGCAGTATTTT
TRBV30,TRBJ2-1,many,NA,CAWSGTTNEQFF,TGTGCCTGGAGTGGGACCACGAATGAGCAGTTCTTC
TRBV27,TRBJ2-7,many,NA,CASSLLPTYEQYF,TGTGCCAGCAGTTTACTTCCCACCTACGAGCAGTACTTC
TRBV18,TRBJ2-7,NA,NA,CASSGPEAYEQYF,TGTGCCAGCTCAGGCCCAGAGGCCTACGAGCAGTACTTC
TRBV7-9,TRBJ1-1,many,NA,CASSLNFEAFF,TGTGCCAGCAGCTTAAACTTTGAAGCTTTCTTT
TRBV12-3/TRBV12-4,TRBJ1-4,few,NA,CASSPSGSYEKLFF,TGTGCCAGCAGTCCTTCAGGGTCCTATGAAAAACTGTTTTTT
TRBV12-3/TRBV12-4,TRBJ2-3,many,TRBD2,CASSIAGRQRTDTQYF,TGTGCCAGCAGCATAGCGGGGCGTCAGCGCACAGATACGCAGTATTTT